Sequencing of this T cell receptor beta chain was carried out in a study of CD8 T cells in Susac syndrome. The germline V gene has CDR1 SEHNR and CDR2 FQNEAQ (reference sequence). V was pared by 0 bases and J by 4 bases, with 7 bases between. The CDR3 contains 14 residues. The RNA input was roughly 0.5 to 1 ug, and it was reverse transcribed with random hexamers. TCRdb used MiXCR to reprocess the immunoSEQ multiplex PCR reads, holding one entry per CDR3 protein. The table records about 120,000 distinct CDR3 sequences, around 92% of them present only once. The sample comprised CD8+ T cells from PBMCs. The chain recombines TRBV7-9 with TRBJ2-1; D unclear. This receptor was taken from a human donor in good health. This chain's CDR3 is CASSLAETYNEQFF. CDR3 nucleotides: TGTGCCAGCAGCTTAGCCGAGACTTACAATGAGCAGTTCTTC.